In this sample, the clone carrying this T cell receptor (beta chain) is medium-sized. The sample is drawn from a study of spatial heterogeneity in lung cancer. A unique molecular identifier was attached to every TCR cDNA molecule. MiXCR was run by TCRdb on the 5' RACE reads, yielding one entry per CDR3 protein. The profile shows around 5,000 distinct CDR3 sequences, less than 3% of them singletons. The length of the CDR3 is 16 residues. The germline gives CDR1 DFQATT, CDR2 SNEGSKA (reference sequence). The V gene lost 0 bases and the J gene lost 1 base, with 15 bases spanning the gap. Noted time point: sample taken at primary tumor resection.

This chain connects TRBV20-1 to TRBJ1-1; TRBD1 might be the D (5 bases). This sequence was found in a male donor with early-stage non-small cell lung cancer. Sequenced here: normal lung tissue next to the tumor, sampled at surgery. The CDR3 reads CSARDHLRGRNTEAFF. The CDR3 bases are TGCAGTGCTAGAGATCATCTAAGGGGACGGAACACTGAAGCTTTCTTT.